This TCR beta chain stems from a study of T cell responses to AZD1222 COVID-19 vaccine. Findings of the study overall: The breadth and depth of Spike-specific TCRs increased once two AZD1222 doses had been given.

For this clone: The antigen remains undetermined.

Data came from immunoSEQ multiplex PCR; TCRdb stores just in-frame clones and leaves some out. Of about 140,000 clones in the sample, 90% are singletons; the top ten hold about 6%. This receptor was taken from an adult who received the AZD1222 COVID-19 vaccine. Specimen: peripheral blood, collected 28 days after the second AZD1222 dose.

The CDR3 coding sequence is TGTGCCAGCAGCCAAGGCGCCCAGGGTGGGCAGCCCCAGCATTTT. Protein product: CASSQGAQGGQPQHF. This sequence joins TRBV3-1 (or the pseudogene TRBV3-2) and TRBJ1-5, with a weak D call TRBD1 (5 bases). V lost 1 base and J 7 bases, leaving 14 bases between the germline ends. Germline assignment: CDR1 LGHDT and CDR2 YNNKEL (reference sequence). This CDR3 is 15 amino acids long.